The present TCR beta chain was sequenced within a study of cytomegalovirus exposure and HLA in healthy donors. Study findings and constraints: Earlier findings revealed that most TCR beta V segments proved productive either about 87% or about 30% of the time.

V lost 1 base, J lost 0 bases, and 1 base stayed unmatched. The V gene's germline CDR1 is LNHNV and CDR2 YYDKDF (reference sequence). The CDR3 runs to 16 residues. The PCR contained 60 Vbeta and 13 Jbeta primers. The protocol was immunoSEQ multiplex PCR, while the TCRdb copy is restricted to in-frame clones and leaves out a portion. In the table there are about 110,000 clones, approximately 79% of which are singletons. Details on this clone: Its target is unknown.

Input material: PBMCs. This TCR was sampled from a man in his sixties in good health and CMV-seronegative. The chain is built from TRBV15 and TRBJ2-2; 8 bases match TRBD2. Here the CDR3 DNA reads TGTGCCACCAGCAGAGCGGGACTAGCGAACACCGGGGAGCTGTTTTTT. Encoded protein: CATSRAGLANTGELFF.